This TCR beta chain is drawn from a study of response to subunit inactivated influenza vaccine. Findings and caveats of the study: The authors suggested that few new T cells are recruited per seasonal influenza vaccination.

TCRdb processed the RT-PCR reads anew with MiXCR; each CDR3 protein has one entry. The sample has around 750,000 distinct CDR3 sequences; less than 25% are singletons. This CDR3 is built from 16 residues. Looked up from germline, CDR1 is SGHVS and CDR2 is FNYEAQ. V lost 1 base, J lost 7 bases, and 10 bases stayed unmatched. Comments on this clonotype: Its matching antigen is unknown.

The gene calls are TRBV7-6 and TRBJ2-1; TRBD1 agrees at 7 bases. The receptor was isolated from a man aged 50 to 60 who received an inactivated influenza vaccine. The sample here was PBMCs from blood, taken 4 to 6 days after vaccination. The DNA of the CDR3 is TGTGCCAGCAGCTTAGATGTGAGGGGGCCGGGGAATGAGCAGTTCTTC. Its protein is CASSLDVRGPGNEQFF.